Described below is a single T cell receptor beta chain sequence and its context. This sample is part of a study of T cell changes during pregnancy in multiple sclerosis. The CDR3 sequence is 14 residues long. V shed 3 bases, J shed 2 bases, and the junction held 2 bases outside the gene matches. CDR1 SGHTA and CDR2 FQGNSA come from the germline V gene. Produced via immunoSEQ multiplex PCR; TCRdb's table is partial and in-frame only. The table lists roughly 49,000 clones, approximately 87% of them singletons. Sequenced material: peripheral blood, taken in the first trimester of pregnancy. This TCR derives from a female donor in good health, enrolled as a control in a pregnancy study. The J gene is TRBJ2-7, the V gene TRBV7-2; 9 positions match TRBD2. The CDR3 nucleotides are TGTGCCAGCAGCTTTCTAGCGGGGACCTACGAGCAGTACTTC. Translating it yields CASSFLAGTYEQYF.